This entry is about one T cell receptor beta chain. Original data processing: The assay estimated nucleated cells by amplifying reference gene primers. The method was immunoSEQ multiplex PCR; TCRdb's version includes in-frame clones alone and lacks a portion of them. Clonal size and the V and J genes are those of that table, whereas D and trimming came from the DNA. The top ten hold almost 2% of the sample, which has 200,000 to 300,000 clones, around 88% seen once. This sample was included in a study of blood T cell repertoires in COVID-19. Study-level information: The United States, Italy and Spain provided the acute and convalescent COVID-19 samples. The analysed material was cDNA or gDNA that came from T cells, B-cell-depleted T cells, or PBMCs.

Sequenced sample: peripheral blood. The sequence was collected from a man aged 25 to 40 with active or convalescent COVID-19.

The CDR3: CASSARSGTSTDTQYF. CDR3 coding DNA: TGTGCCAGCAGCGCCCGCAGCGGAACCAGCACAGATACGCAGTATTTT. This sequence joins TRBV9 and TRBJ2-3, with D possibly being TRBD2 (5 bases). CDR1 SGDLS and CDR2 YYNGEE come from the germline V gene. V was cut by 3 bases and J by 0 bases, with 14 bases left in between. The CDR3 is 16 amino acids. Supplemented by reference TRBV9 and TRBJ2-3, the full variable domain reads DSGVTQTPKHLITATGQRVTLRCSPRSGDLSVYWYQQSLDQGLQFLIQYYNGEERAKGNILERFSAQQFPDLHSELNLSSLELGDSALYFCASSARSGTSTDTQYFGPGTRLTVL.